The 2 T cell receptor beta chains given below trace back to one sample, sequenced in a study of blood T cell repertoires in COVID-19. TCRdb's table, derived via immunoSEQ multiplex PCR, lists solely in-frame clones and lacks some. The data show about 87,000 clones, 70% to 90% seen once. The sample consisted of peripheral blood. The receptor source for this set is a human donor with acute or convalescent COVID-19. The donor label of this sample is uncertain.

This clone came up many times. The rearrangement uses TRBV18 and TRBJ1-1; D gene uncertain. The V end was cut by 1 base, the J end by 5 bases, with 2 bases between. The CDR3 contains 11 residues. Per the germline V gene, CDR1 is KGHSH and CDR2 is LQKENI. The CDR3 reads CASSPLTEAFF. The DNA for the CDR3 is TGTGCCAGCTCACCACTAACTGAAGCTTTCTTT.

This chain links TRBV10-2 with TRBJ2-5, with no clear D. The germline V and J ends were trimmed by 2 bases and 1 base, with 8 bases remaining between them. The CDR3 extends over 14 amino acids. Germline CDR1 and CDR2: WSHSY and SAAADI. CDR3: CASSEPYIQETQYF. The CDR3 region has the DNA TGCGCCAGCAGTGAGCCGTACATCCAAGAGACCCAGTACTTC.